This T cell receptor (beta chain) is from a study of cytomegalovirus exposure and HLA in healthy donors. Broader study findings: Across HLA loci, a later analysis found differing TCR association rates, with DRB1 most and HLA-C fewest. Accounts indicate the classifier identified cytomegalovirus status with strong specificity and sensitivity.

The CDR3 totals 14 residues. Germline V lookup: CDR1 SNHLY, CDR2 FYNNEI. Between the trimmed V and J ends, which lost 5 bases and 4 bases, there was a span of 12 bases. This clone was found once. Its target is not known. Sampled while nominally healthy, donors likely had unrecorded immune exposures. Primers: 60 Vbeta forward and 13 Jbeta reverse. Clones were read by immunoSEQ multiplex PCR, and TCRdb kept only the in-frame ones, dropping some. The table shows 150,000 to 200,000 clones, with about 74% occurring only once. What was sequenced was PBMCs. The chain uses TRBV2 and TRBJ1-3; maybe TRBD1 (6 bases). This TCR was sampled from a male donor in good health and CMV-seronegative. CDR3 DNA sequence: TGTGCCAGCAGTTCAGGGGCAGGAGGAAACACCATATATTTT. Translated, it gives CASSSGAGGNTIYF.